Listed below are T cell receptor beta chains from one sample, sequenced in a study of CD8+ T cells in alopecia areata. Profiled with immunoSEQ multiplex PCR; TCRdb holds only in-frame clones, not every one. The sample records under 250,000 clones, 57% being singletons. The source was CD4+ T cells sorted from blood, collected at week 0. The receptor source for this set is a human donor with alopecia areata. The CDR3 runs from the conserved cysteine through the conserved F or W. Each record gives: clone size, V gene, D gene, J gene, CDR3 DNA, CDR3 protein. The D gene is left open where the match is weak. Expanded clones get a size class; other rows say once, few or many, or leave the size out.

clone size: once; V gene: TRBV5-1; D gene: .; J gene: TRBJ1-1; CDR3 DNA: TGCGCCAGCAGCACGGGGACGGGGAACACTGAAGCTTTCTTT; CDR3 protein: CASSTGTGNTEAFF
clone size: few; V gene: TRBV29-1; D gene: TRBD1; J gene: TRBJ2-2; CDR3 DNA: TGCAGCGTAATGGGACAGACAAACACCGGGGAGCTGTTTTTT; CDR3 protein: CSVMGQTNTGELFF
clone size: .; V gene: TRBV29-1; D gene: .; J gene: TRBJ2-7; CDR3 DNA: TGCAGCGTTGCGGGGGCGGGCCACGAGCAGTACTTC; CDR3 protein: CSVAGAGHEQYF
clone size: .; V gene: TRBV5-1; D gene: .; J gene: TRBJ1-6; CDR3 DNA: TGCGCCAGCAGCTTGGGCCAAAATTCACCCCTCCACTTT; CDR3 protein: CASSLGQNSPLHF
clone size: .; V gene: TRBV29-1; D gene: TRBD2; J gene: TRBJ2-1; CDR3 DNA: TGCAGCGTTGTAGCGGGGACCTCCTACAATGAGCAGTTCTTC; CDR3 protein: CSVVAGTSYNEQFF
clone size: .; V gene: TRBV5-1; D gene: TRBD1; J gene: TRBJ1-1; CDR3 DNA: TGCGCCAGCAGCGCGACAGGGACGAACACTGAAGCTTTCTTT; CDR3 protein: CASSATGTNTEAFF
clone size: .; V gene: TRBV5-1; D gene: TRBD1; J gene: TRBJ2-7; CDR3 DNA: TGCGCCAGCAGCCCAGGGACAGCCTACGAGCAGTACTTC; CDR3 protein: CASSPGTAYEQYF
clone size: .; V gene: TRBV5-1; D gene: .; J gene: TRBJ1-6; CDR3 DNA: TGCGCCAGCAGCCTCGCCAGGACGAATTCACCCCTCCACTTT; CDR3 protein: CASSLARTNSPLHF
clone size: .; V gene: TRBV7-2; D gene: TRBD1; J gene: TRBJ2-7; CDR3 DNA: TGTGCCAGCAGCTTAGTCCCCCTGCAGGGGGCTCAAGAGCAGTACTTC; CDR3 protein: CASSLVPLQGAQEQYF
clone size: few; V gene: TRBV5-1; D gene: .; J gene: TRBJ2-3; CDR3 DNA: TGCGCCAGCAGCCCAGCAGCTAGAACTAGCACAGATACGCAGTATTTT; CDR3 protein: CASSPAARTSTDTQYF
clone size: .; V gene: TRBV11-2; D gene: .; J gene: TRBJ1-1; CDR3 DNA: TGTGCCAGCACCATCGGAGGGACCTTCACTGAAGCTTTCTTT; CDR3 protein: CASTIGGTFTEAFF
clone size: few; V gene: TRBV27; D gene: TRBD1; J gene: TRBJ2-1; CDR3 DNA: TGTGCCAGCAGTACCGACAGGGGGCTCTACAATGAGCAGTTCTTC; CDR3 protein: CASSTDRGLYNEQFF
clone size: few; V gene: TRBV5-1; D gene: TRBD1; J gene: TRBJ2-5; CDR3 DNA: TGCGCCAGCAGCAGGACAGGGCTGGAGACCCAGTACTTC; CDR3 protein: CASSRTGLETQYF
clone size: once; V gene: TRBV29-1; D gene: TRBD1; J gene: TRBJ1-5; CDR3 DNA: TGCAGCGCAAGGACAGGGAATCAGCCCCAGCATTTT; CDR3 protein: CSARTGNQPQHF
clone size: .; V gene: TRBV29-1; D gene: .; J gene: TRBJ1-2; CDR3 DNA: TGCAGCGTTAAAACGAGGGTCGGTGGCTACACCTTC; CDR3 protein: CSVKTRVGGYTF
clone size: .; V gene: TRBV15; D gene: .; J gene: TRBJ1-2; CDR3 DNA: TGTGCCACCAGCAGAGTAGAAGGTGGCTACACCTTC; CDR3 protein: CATSRVEGGYTF
clone size: few; V gene: TRBV29-1; D gene: .; J gene: TRBJ2-3; CDR3 DNA: TGCAGCGTTTCTCTGGGTACAGATACGCAGTATTTT; CDR3 protein: CSVSLGTDTQYF
clone size: .; V gene: TRBV27; D gene: .; J gene: TRBJ1-5; CDR3 DNA: TGTGCCAGCAGTTCGGATCAGCCCCAGCATTTT; CDR3 protein: CASSSDQPQHF
clone size: .; V gene: TRBV7-2; D gene: TRBD1; J gene: TRBJ1-2; CDR3 DNA: TGTGCCAGCAGCCCGGATTCCGGGACAGTCAACTACACCTTC; CDR3 protein: CASSPDSGTVNYTF
clone size: .; V gene: TRBV30; D gene: .; J gene: TRBJ2-2; CDR3 DNA: TGTGCCTGGAGTGTACGGACCACCGGGGAGCTGTTTTTT; CDR3 protein: CAWSVRTTGELFF
clone size: .; V gene: TRBV2; D gene: .; J gene: TRBJ2-7; CDR3 DNA: TGTGCCAGCAGTGAATTGGTCAGGCACTACGAGCAGTACTTC; CDR3 protein: CASSELVRHYEQYF
clone size: few; V gene: TRBV27; D gene: TRBD1; J gene: TRBJ2-4; CDR3 DNA: TGTGCCAGCAGTTACAAACAGGGGCGGAACATTCAGTACTTC; CDR3 protein: CASSYKQGRNIQYF
clone size: once; V gene: TRBV4-1; D gene: .; J gene: TRBJ2-3; CDR3 DNA: TGCGCCAGCAGCCAAGAGATCCCAGATACGCAGTATTTT; CDR3 protein: CASSQEIPDTQYF
clone size: .; V gene: TRBV29-1; D gene: .; J gene: TRBJ2-5; CDR3 DNA: TGCAGCGTTGAAGATCGGGTGGGGGGTCCCCAGTACTTC; CDR3 protein: CSVEDRVGGPQYF
clone size: once; V gene: TRBV29-1; D gene: .; J gene: TRBJ1-2; CDR3 DNA: TGCAGCGGATTCGGACAGAACTATGGCTACACCTTC; CDR3 protein: CSGFGQNYGYTF
clone size: .; V gene: TRBV30; D gene: .; J gene: TRBJ1-1; CDR3 DNA: TGTGCCCGGAACCGGGACGGAGACACTGAAGCTTTCTTT; CDR3 protein: CARNRDGDTEAFF
clone size: .; V gene: TRBV29-1; D gene: .; J gene: TRBJ2-5; CDR3 DNA: TGCAGCGCGATGACTGGCGCGGAAGAGACCCAGTACTTC; CDR3 protein: CSAMTGAEETQYF
clone size: .; V gene: TRBV9; D gene: TRBD1; J gene: TRBJ2-1; CDR3 DNA: TGTGCCAGCAGCACTATACAGGGGGCCGTCAATGAGCAGTTCTTC; CDR3 protein: CASSTIQGAVNEQFF
clone size: .; V gene: TRBV15; D gene: .; J gene: TRBJ2-1; CDR3 DNA: TGTGCCACCAGCAAACTAGGTATACTTGAGCAGTTCTTC; CDR3 protein: CATSKLGILEQFF
clone size: few; V gene: TRBV7-3; D gene: .; J gene: TRBJ2-5; CDR3 DNA: TGTGCCAGCAGCCCAGGCCTCCAAGAGACCCAGTACTTC; CDR3 protein: CASSPGLQETQYF
clone size: .; V gene: TRBV7-2; D gene: .; J gene: TRBJ2-5; CDR3 DNA: TGTGCCAGCAGCTCCCAAGAGACCCAGTACTTC; CDR3 protein: CASSSQETQYF
clone size: .; V gene: TRBV5-4; D gene: TRBD2; J gene: TRBJ2-1; CDR3 DNA: TGTGCCAGCAGCCATCCAGGGAGGACTAGCAATGAGCAGTTCTTC; CDR3 protein: CASSHPGRTSNEQFF
clone size: once; V gene: TRBV7-3; D gene: .; J gene: TRBJ2-6; CDR3 DNA: TGTGCCAGCAGCTTAGGGGCAGCTTCTGGGGCCAACGTCCTGACTTTC; CDR3 protein: CASSLGAASGANVLTF
clone size: once; V gene: TRBV9; D gene: .; J gene: TRBJ1-4; CDR3 DNA: TGTGCCAGCAGCGTAGAAGTTAAGGGAAGTCCACTGTTTTTT; CDR3 protein: CASSVEVKGSPLFF
clone size: .; V gene: TRBV14; D gene: .; J gene: TRBJ1-2; CDR3 DNA: TGTGCCAGCAGCCAACTCAAGACAGGCATCTATGGCTACACCTTC; CDR3 protein: CASSQLKTGIYGYTF
clone size: once; V gene: TRBV5-6; D gene: .; J gene: TRBJ2-7; CDR3 DNA: TGTGCCAGCAGCCTCCGGGCCAGACAATACGAGCAGTACTTC; CDR3 protein: CASSLRARQYEQYF
clone size: .; V gene: TRBV29-1; D gene: .; J gene: TRBJ2-7; CDR3 DNA: TGCAGCGCAGTGAGCAGAAACTACGAGCAGTACTTC; CDR3 protein: CSAVSRNYEQYF
clone size: few; V gene: TRBV29-1; D gene: TRBD2; J gene: TRBJ2-5; CDR3 DNA: TGCAGCGTTGATAGGTTAGCGGGGGAGACCCAGTACTTC; CDR3 protein: CSVDRLAGETQYF
clone size: .; V gene: TRBV18; D gene: .; J gene: TRBJ1-2; CDR3 DNA: TGTGCCAGCTCACCGTTCTTCTCACAGGGTTTCGATGGCTACACCTTC; CDR3 protein: CASSPFFSQGFDGYTF
clone size: .; V gene: TRBV7-9; D gene: .; J gene: TRBJ1-2; CDR3 DNA: TGTGCCAGCAGCTTGGAAGGCTATGGCTACACCTTC; CDR3 protein: CASSLEGYGYTF
clone size: .; V gene: TRBV29-1; D gene: .; J gene: TRBJ1-1; CDR3 DNA: TGCAGCGCTCAAAGAGGCCATACGAACACTGAAGCTTTCTTT; CDR3 protein: CSAQRGHTNTEAFF
clone size: .; V gene: TRBV19; D gene: .; J gene: TRBJ2-7; CDR3 DNA: TGTGCCAGTCGAGACTACTCGTACGAGCAGTACTTC; CDR3 protein: CASRDYSYEQYF
clone size: .; V gene: TRBV4-1; D gene: TRBD2; J gene: TRBJ2-1; CDR3 DNA: TGCGCCAGCAGCCAACCGACTAGCGGGAGTTCAACCTTCTTC; CDR3 protein: CASSQPTSGSSTFF
clone size: few; V gene: TRBV19; D gene: .; J gene: TRBJ1-3; CDR3 DNA: TGTGCCAGTAGTATTGTAGAGCCCCAATCTGGAAACACCATATATTTT; CDR3 protein: CASSIVEPQSGNTIYF
clone size: .; V gene: TRBV5-1; D gene: TRBD1; J gene: TRBJ1-1; CDR3 DNA: TGCGCCAGCAGCAGGGACAGCCGCACTGAAGCTTTCTTT; CDR3 protein: CASSRDSRTEAFF
clone size: .; V gene: TRBV29-1; D gene: .; J gene: TRBJ1-5; CDR3 DNA: TGCAGCGCCGGGACGCAGGGGCAGCCCCAGCATTTT; CDR3 protein: CSAGTQGQPQHF
clone size: .; V gene: TRBV5-1; D gene: .; J gene: TRBJ2-1; CDR3 DNA: TGCGCCAGCAGCTCTCGGACGGCCTACAATGAGCAGTTCTTC; CDR3 protein: CASSSRTAYNEQFF
clone size: few; V gene: TRBV29-1; D gene: TRBD1; J gene: TRBJ1-6; CDR3 DNA: TGCAGCATTCAGGGGGTCGATAATTCACCCCTCCACTTT; CDR3 protein: CSIQGVDNSPLHF
clone size: .; V gene: TRBV7-9; D gene: TRBD1; J gene: TRBJ1-1; CDR3 DNA: TGTGCCAGCAGCTTAGACCCCCGGACAGGGAACACTGAAGCTTTCTTT; CDR3 protein: CASSLDPRTGNTEAFF
clone size: .; V gene: TRBV30; D gene: .; J gene: TRBJ2-3; CDR3 DNA: TGTGCCTGGAGTGTAAAGGGTACAGATACGCAGTATTTT; CDR3 protein: CAWSVKGTDTQYF